This T cell receptor (beta chain) was documented in a study of blood T cell repertoires in COVID-19. At the level of the study: Some COVID-19 samples were acute and others convalescent; all came from the United States, Italy and Spain. The analysed material was cDNA or gDNA that came from T cells, B-cell-depleted T cells, or PBMCs.

CDR3 length: 17 residues. V lost 2 bases, J lost 3 bases, and 9 bases stayed unmatched. In germline, CDR1 is MNHEY, CDR2 SVGEGT. Per the original data handling: Scientists estimated how many nucleated cells there were by amplifying reference gene primers. Profiling relied on immunoSEQ multiplex PCR, and the TCRdb table lists in-frame clones only, not all of them. From that table come the V and J calls and clone size; the DNA was used to work out D and trimming. The repertoire holds some 25,000 clones, with around 89% as singletons. The receptor was derived from a man in his 70s with acute or convalescent COVID-19. The specimen sequenced was peripheral blood. V and J are TRBV6-2 or TRBV6-3 and TRBJ2-7, with 11 bases identical to TRBD2. The CDR3 DNA sequence: TGTGCCAGCAGTTACGGCTTAGCGGGAGGGCCCTACTACGAGCAGTACTTC. This codes for CASSYGLAGGPYYEQYF.